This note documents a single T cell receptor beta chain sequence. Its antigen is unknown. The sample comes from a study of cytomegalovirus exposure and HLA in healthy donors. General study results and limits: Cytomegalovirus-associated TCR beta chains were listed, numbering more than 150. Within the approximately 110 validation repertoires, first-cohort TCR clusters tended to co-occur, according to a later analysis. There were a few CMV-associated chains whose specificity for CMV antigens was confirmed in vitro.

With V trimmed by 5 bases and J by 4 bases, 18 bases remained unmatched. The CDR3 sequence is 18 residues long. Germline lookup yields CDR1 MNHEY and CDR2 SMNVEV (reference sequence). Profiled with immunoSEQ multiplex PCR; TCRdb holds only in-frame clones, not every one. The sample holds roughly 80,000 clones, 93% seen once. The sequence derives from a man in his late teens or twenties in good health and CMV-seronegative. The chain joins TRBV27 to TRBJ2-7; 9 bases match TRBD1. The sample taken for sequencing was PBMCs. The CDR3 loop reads CASSPQGQGKGNGYEQYF. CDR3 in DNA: TGTGCCAGCAGTCCCCAGGGACAGGGAAAGGGTAATGGGTACGAGCAGTACTTC.